This T cell receptor beta chain was captured by sequencing in a study of cytomegalovirus exposure and HLA in healthy donors. PCR amplification relied on 60 Vbeta primers (plus 13 Jbeta primers). Some clones are missing from TCRdb's copy, which holds only in-frame ones; the method was immunoSEQ multiplex PCR. The sample has 200,000 to 250,000 clones, less than 85% seen once. The donors (healthy individuals) were bone marrow donors. General study results and limits: A later analysis linked a missense variant in DCLRE1C to the trimming of TCR beta V and J genes.

This clone was seen a single time. What it binds is unknown. Germline CDR1 and CDR2: MNHEY and SVGAGI. The CDR3 is made up of 13 amino acids. The source is a girl aged 2-10 years in good health and CMV-seronegative. The chain uses TRBV6-5 and TRBJ2-5; possible D gene TRBD2, 6 bases. The J call may be incorrect, as the DNA end agrees better with TRBJ2-7. Sequencing input: PBMCs. The CDR3 DNA is TGTGCCAGCAGAGACCGACTAGTAGGCGAGCAGTACTTC. Its protein product is CASRDRLVGEQYF.